The 29 T cell receptor beta chains below all came from one sample that was sequenced in a study of vaccination and CD4 T cells after COVID-19. An Oncomine TCR Beta short-read assay was used to sequence the DNA from cultured CD4+ T cells. TCRdb reprocessed the PCR reads via MiXCR and lists one record per CDR3 protein. Of about 10,000 distinct CDR3 sequences listed, 30% are singletons. No antigen has been identified for these receptors. Treatment indicated: approximately nine-day PBMC culture with coronavirus spike peptide pools or control peptides (ViraFEST assay). The sample in question was CD4+ T cells from blood, cultured in vitro, obtained after SARS-CoV-2 vaccination. Receptor source: a human donor who had recovered from COVID-19.

This clonotype was seen only a few times. This chain's CDR3 is CSARRGNTEAFF. Here the CDR3 DNA reads TGCAGTGCTAGAAGGGGTAACACTGAAGCTTTCTTT. V usage is TRBV20-1 and J usage is TRBJ1-1; D might be TRBD1 (5 bases). The CDR3 consists of 12 residues. V was pared by 2 bases and J by 2 bases, with 6 bases between. Germline CDR1 is DFQATT and CDR2 is SNEGSKA (reference sequence).

This chain joins TRBV10-3 and TRBJ1-5; possibly TRBD1 for D (5 bases). This CDR3 comprises 14 residues. Trimming took 11 bases from V and 2 from J, leaving 16 bases between them. In germline, CDR1 is ENHRY, CDR2 SYGVKD. The CDR3 here is CAAPRGGGNQPQHF. The CDR3 DNA is TGTGCCGCTCCGCGTGGGGGGGGCAATCAGCCCCAGCATTTT.

J is TRBJ2-1 and V is TRBV21-1; the table's D call of TRBD2 was not tested on the DNA. TRBV21-1 is designated a pseudogene. The CDR3 runs 13 residues. The CDR3 DNA follows: TGTGCCAGGGGACTAGCGGGACCAAATGAGCAGTTCTTC. Translation: CARGLAGPNEQFF.

The chain combines TRBV19 with TRBJ2-1; possibly TRBD2 for D (6 bases). Trimming took 4 bases from V and 7 from J, leaving 17 bases between them. CDR1 is LNHDA, CDR2 SQIVND, per germline (reference sequence). The CDR3 consists of 15 residues. In DNA form, the CDR3 reads TGTGCCAGTAGTACGCCAGAGGGACTTCGGAATGAGCAGTTCTTC. It translates to CASSTPEGLRNEQFF. Full variable domain (missing parts from reference TRBV19 and TRBJ2-1): DGGITQSPKYLFRKEGQNVTLSCEQNLNHDAMYWYRQDPGQGLRLIYYSQIVNDFQKGDIAEGYSVSREKKESFPLTVTSAQKNPTAFYLCASSTPEGLRNEQFFGPGTRLTVL.

The J gene is TRBJ2-3, the V gene TRBV7-7; TRBD2 agrees at 8 bases. Germline lookup yields CDR1 SSHAT and CDR2 FNYEAQ (reference sequence). This CDR3 comprises 18 residues. V trimming: 3 bases; J trimming: 4 bases; junction bases outside the gene matches: 15. Here the CDR3 reads CASSLGLAGRGTSDTQYF. CDR3 coding DNA: TGTGCCAGCAGCTTGGGGCTAGCGGGCCGCGGGACATCAGATACGCAGTATTTT.

This clonotype is termed medium-sized. The rearrangement links TRBV7-2 to TRBJ2-1, with D unclear. This CDR3 is built from 13 residues. From germline, CDR1 is SGHTA and CDR2 FQGNSA. V lost 1 base to trimming and J lost 6 bases, with 7 bases between them. The CDR3 protein is CASSLGPINEQFF. The CDR3 DNA reads TGTGCCAGCAGCTTAGGGCCAATCAATGAGCAGTTCTTC.

The chain links TRBV10-1 to TRBJ2-5, with D possibly matching TRBD2 (6 bases). This CDR3 is 15 amino acids long. V lost 0 bases and J 3 bases, leaving 11 bases between the germline ends. Germline assignment: CDR1 WNHNN and CDR2 SYGVQD (reference sequence). Here the CDR3 DNA reads TGCGCCAGCAGTGAGTCGGGGGGAGTGGAAGAGACCCAGTACTTC. Translated: CASSESGGVEETQYF.

The rearrangement uses TRBV28 and TRBJ2-5; the match to TRBD1 covers 11 bases. J was trimmed by 4 bases and V by 9 bases; bases with no gene match: 13. Germline V gives CDR1 MDHEN, CDR2 SYDVKM. The CDR3 is made up of 16 amino acids. CDR3 sequence (DNA): TGTGCCAGTCTAAGGAAGTTGGGGACAGGGGGAGAGACCCAGTACTTC. This gives the protein CASLRKLGTGGETQYF.

The chain uses TRBV7-2 and TRBJ1-3; D is uncertain. Trimming took 1 base from V and 3 from J, leaving 4 bases between them. Germline V gene sequence: CDR1 SGHTA, CDR2 FQGNSA. The CDR3 contains 13 residues. CDR3 protein: CASSLGIGNTIYF. CDR3 in DNA: TGTGCCAGCAGCTTAGGGATTGGAAACACCATATATTTT.

This CDR3 is CSVGIQKNTEAFF. In nucleotides, the CDR3 is TGCAGCGTTGGTATACAGAAGAACACTGAAGCTTTCTTT. This chain links TRBV29-1 with TRBJ1-1; the D is unclear. The CDR3 contains 13 residues. Germline V lookup: CDR1 SQVTM, CDR2 ANQGSEA. Deletions cut 4 bases from V and 1 base from J, with 10 bases between.

The chain employs TRBV27 and TRBJ2-6; the D gene is possibly TRBD2 (5 bases). Looked up from germline, CDR1 is MNHEY and CDR2 is SMNVEV (reference sequence). Trimming took 6 bases from V and 0 from J, leaving 15 bases between them. This CDR3 region has 17 residues. CDR3 residues: CASRIDGMLSGANVLTF. CDR3 DNA: TGTGCCAGCAGGATAGACGGGATGCTCTCTGGGGCCAACGTCCTGACTTTC.

J is TRBJ2-5 and V is TRBV7-2, with D perhaps matching TRBD2 (5 bases). The CDR3 has 15 residues. V dropped 3 bases and J dropped 3 bases, with 14 bases sitting between them. Germline V CDR1 and CDR2: SGHTA, FQGNSA. The CDR3 protein is CASSFLGGRKETQYF. DNA for the CDR3: TGTGCCAGCAGCTTTTTAGGTGGGAGAAAAGAGACCCAGTACTTC.

This chain links TRBV6-2 or TRBV6-3 with TRBJ2-7, with 13 bases matching TRBD2. The CDR3 sequence is 17 residues long. CDR1 is MNHEY and CDR2 is SVGEGT in the germline V gene. V shed 2 bases, J shed 3 bases, and the junction held 7 bases outside the gene matches. CDR3 loop: CASSYLGLAGEDYEQYF. The CDR3 DNA is TGTGCCAGCAGTTACCTAGGACTAGCGGGAGAAGACTACGAGCAGTACTTC.

By share, this clonotype ranks as medium-sized. The CDR3 sequence: CSARDLRLAGNEQFF. The CDR3, as DNA: TGCAGTGCTAGAGACCTCAGACTAGCGGGCAATGAGCAGTTCTTC. This chain uses TRBV20-1 with TRBJ2-1, with TRBD2 matching 10 bases. V lost 0 bases and J lost 6; bases outside the gene matches: 5. In germline, CDR1 is DFQATT, CDR2 SNEGSKA (reference sequence). This CDR3 contains 15 residues.

The V gene is TRBV5-6, the J gene TRBJ2-5; 10 nucleotides match TRBD1. The CDR3 is 13 residues long. The germline V gene has CDR1 SGHDT and CDR2 YYEEEE. Trimming cost V 0 bases and J 7 bases; bases outside gene matches: 0. CDR3 nucleotide sequence: TGTGCCAGCAGCTTGGGACAGGGGGCGACCCAGTACTTC. Translated, it gives CASSLGQGATQYF.

The CDR3 protein is CASSLGHRSGYEQYF. CDR3 bases: TGTGCCAGCAGCTTAGGGCACCGCTCCGGGTACGAGCAGTACTTC. V is TRBV7-2 and J is TRBJ2-7; D not certain. With 1 base removed from V and 4 bases from J, the gap between germline ends came to 14 bases. Germline values: CDR1 SGHTA, CDR2 FQGNSA. The CDR3 length is 15 residues.

This clonotype was seen only a few times. The rearrangement joins TRBV4-3 to TRBJ1-2; TRBD1 matches at 10 bases. Germline lookup yields CDR1 LGHNA and CDR2 YSLEER. The CDR3 is 15 residues long. J gave up 2 bases and V 3 bases, and 3 bases lay outside the gene matches. This chain's CDR3 is CASSQVTGGNYGYTF. The CDR3 region has the DNA TGCGCCAGCAGCCAGGTGACAGGGGGCAACTATGGCTACACCTTC.

The chain joins TRBV15 to TRBJ2-2; D gene uncertain. Trimming removed 0 bases at V and 4 bases at J, with 9 bases between. Per the germline V gene, CDR1 is LNHNV and CDR2 is YYDKDF (reference sequence). The CDR3 runs 15 residues. DNA for the CDR3: TGTGCCACCAGCAGAGAAAAAGCTATCACCGGGGAGCTGTTTTTT. Translation: CATSREKAITGELFF.

J is TRBJ1-5 and V is TRBV18; no reliable D call. Germline values: CDR1 KGHSH, CDR2 LQKENI. V dropped 5 bases and J dropped 2 bases, with 7 bases sitting between them. The CDR3 runs 13 residues. The CDR3 region has the DNA TGTGCCAGCTCAACGGCGCGCAATCAGCCCCAGCATTTT. Translation gives CASSTARNQPQHF. The whole variable domain, filled in from reference TRBV18 and TRBJ1-5, reads NAGVMQNPRHLVRRRGQEARLRCSPMKGHSHVYWYRQLPEEGLKFMVYLQKENIIDESGMPKERFSAEFPKEGPSILRIQQVVRGDSAAYFCASSTARNQPQHFGDGTRLSIL.

The chain links TRBV20-1 to TRBJ2-5; 9 bases are shared with TRBD2. Germline-derived CDR1 and CDR2 are DFQATT and SNEGSKA (reference sequence). Losses at the gene ends were 3 bases for V and 4 bases for J; bases not matched to a gene: 9. This CDR3 region has 15 residues. The CDR3 DNA reads as TGCAGTGCTAGGGGTGTTAGCGGGAGAATAGAGACCCAGTACTTC. This translates into CSARGVSGRIETQYF.

This chain uses TRBV4-3 with TRBJ2-1, with D possibly matching TRBD1 (6 bases). This CDR3 comprises 19 residues. Per the germline V gene, CDR1 is LGHNA and CDR2 is YSLEER. Trimming left V 1 base short and J 8 bases short, with 27 bases between. The CDR3 region is CASSQGVVWRQDPRHEQFF. Written as DNA, the CDR3 is TGCGCCAGCAGCCAAGGGGTAGTGTGGAGACAGGACCCCCGGCATGAGCAGTTCTTC.

The chain recombines TRBV5-1 with TRBJ2-1; 7 nucleotides line up with TRBD2. V dropped 0 bases and J dropped 5; count of bases not matched to a gene: 8. The germline V gene encodes CDR1 SGHRS and CDR2 YFSETQ. The CDR3 loop spans 16 amino acids. The CDR3, as DNA: TGCGCCAGCAGCTTGGGGGGCGGGAGTGCCCACAATGAGCAGTTCTTC. Encoded protein: CASSLGGGSAHNEQFF.

To note about this clonotype: The conserved final phenylalanine or tryptophan is absent from the CDR3, which likely points to a read error. For the CDR3, the DNA is TGCAGTGCTAGAGGGGCGAGAAGCTCTGGGGCCAACGTCCTGACTCTC. This sequence encodes CSARGARSSGANVLTL. The chain joins TRBV20-1 to TRBJ2-6; no reliable D call. CDR1 is DFQATT, CDR2 SNEGSKA, per germline (reference sequence). V gave up 1 base and J gave up 0 bases, with 10 bases separating them. This CDR3 has 16 amino acids.

V gene TRBV20-1 combines with J gene TRBJ2-5; 7 positions agree with TRBD1. This CDR3 is 13 amino acids long. The J segment lost 4 bases and the V segment lost 5 bases, leaving 7 bases of the junction unmatched. Germline V CDR1 and CDR2: DFQATT, SNEGSKA (reference sequence). CDR3 DNA sequence: TGCAGTGCTTCCAGAACAGGGGCAGAGACCCAGTACTTC. Protein sequence: CSASRTGAETQYF.

The chain recombines TRBV14 with TRBJ1-5, with D uncertain. Germline V gives CDR1 SGHDN, CDR2 FVKESK. CDR3 size: 12 residues. Between the trimmed V and J ends, which lost 1 base and 10 bases, there was a span of 8 bases. The CDR3 reads CASSQVGGPQHF. The CDR3 DNA follows: TGTGCCAGCAGCCAAGTCGGAGGCCCCCAGCATTTT.

This sequence joins TRBV12-3 or TRBV12-4 and TRBJ2-1; a weak D match, TRBD2 (6 bases). Trimming took 0 bases from V and 3 from J, leaving 18 bases between them. The CDR3 is made up of 18 amino acids. The CDR3 DNA reads as TGTGCCAGCAGTTTAGCAAGTATGGAGGTGGGGGGCTACAATGAGCAGTTCTTC. The encoded protein is CASSLASMEVGGYNEQFF.

Of note for this clonotype: This likely came from a read error, as a far larger clone is one base away. The V gene is TRBV7-8, the J gene TRBJ1-5, with D possibly matching TRBD1 (5 bases). The CDR3 totals 16 residues. From germline, CDR1 is SGHVS and CDR2 FQNEAQ. CDR3 bases: TGTGTCAGCAGCTTTCCCGGCAGGGAGGGTGGTCAGCCCCAGCATTTT. Amino acid sequence: CVSSFPGREGGQPQHF.

V usage is TRBV28 and J usage is TRBJ2-1; unclear D gene. V lost 6 bases, J lost 0 bases, and 9 bases lay in between. CDR3 length: 14 amino acids. Germline V gene lookup returns CDR1 MDHEN and CDR2 SYDVKM. The CDR3: CASSSALSYNEQFF. The DNA for the CDR3 is TGTGCCAGCAGCAGCGCCCTCTCCTACAATGAGCAGTTCTTC.

The chain joins TRBV6-1 to TRBJ2-6; possible D gene TRBD2, 6 bases. This CDR3 comprises 16 residues. The V end was cut by 5 bases, the J end by 0 bases, with 11 bases between. Germline V gene lookup returns CDR1 MNHNS and CDR2 SASEGT. CDR3 region: CASSRGKHSGANVLTF. The DNA of the CDR3 is TGTGCCAGCAGTCGGGGGAAGCACTCTGGGGCCAACGTCCTGACTTTC.